Listed below are T cell receptor beta chains from one sample, sequenced in a study of blood T cell repertoires in COVID-19. Sequenced by immunoSEQ multiplex PCR; TCRdb stores in-frame clones only, minus some. Of about 81,000 clones listed, around 91% are singletons. Sequenced material: peripheral blood. Receptors originate from a woman in her forties or fifties in a cohort sampled during active COVID-19. The CDR3 runs from the conserved cysteine through the conserved F or W. A D gene is named only where the DNA matches it firmly.

v_gene,j_gene,d_gene,CDR3nt,CDR3aa
TRBV5-5,TRBJ1-2,NA,TGTGCCAGCAGCTTGGCTCCCCGGGGTAACTATGGCTACACCTTC,CASSLAPRGNYGYTF
TRBV11-2,TRBJ2-7,NA,TGTGCCAGCAGTTCTAGCTGGCCCATCGACGAGCAGTACTTC,CASSSSWPIDEQYF
TRBV5-4,TRBJ2-1,NA,TGTGCCAGCAGCTTGGGGATGAGTAGCGGACACAATGAGCAGTTCTTC,CASSLGMSSGHNEQFF
TRBV15,TRBJ2-2,NA,TGTGCCACCAGCAGAGATAGAGGGCTGGTGCGTACCGGGGAGCTGTTTTTT,CATSRDRGLVRTGELFF
TRBV7-3,TRBJ2-3,TRBD2,TGTGCCAGCAGCCCCGGACTAGCGGGACCAGATACGCAGTATTTT,CASSPGLAGPDTQYF
TRBV3-1/TRBV3-2,TRBJ1-2,TRBD1,TGTGCCAGCAGCCAATCCCACAGGGGAGGTGGCTACACCTTC,CASSQSHRGGGYTF
TRBV4-2,TRBJ2-5,NA,TGTGCCAGCAGCCAGGAGGGTATTCAGACCCAGTACTTC,CASSQEGIQTQYF
TRBV19,TRBJ1-4,NA,TGTGCCAGTAGTATTGGAGGATCTGCAACTAATGAAAAACTGTTTTTT,CASSIGGSATNEKLFF
TRBV10-1,TRBJ2-5,NA,TGCGCCAGCAGTGAGTCGGGGGACTACCAAGAGACCCAGTACTTC,CASSESGDYQETQYF
TRBV7-9,TRBJ2-3,NA,TGTGCCAGCAGCTTAAGTGGGCCAGATACGCAGTATTTT,CASSLSGPDTQYF
TRBV7-3,TRBJ2-2,NA,TGTGCCAGCAGCCCCCCGGGACTCGACACCGGGGAGCTGTTTTTT,CASSPPGLDTGELFF
TRBV11-3,TRBJ2-7,NA,TGTGCCAGCAGCTTTGGACAGATAAGCTCCTACGAGCAGTACTTC,CASSFGQISSYEQYF
TRBV5-1,TRBJ2-1,TRBD2,TGCGCCAGCAGCATGGGGAGGGATGAGCAGTTCTTC,CASSMGRDEQFF
TRBV25-1,TRBJ1-1,NA,TGTGCCAGCAGTGAACCACCCGGGGGAGCTTTCTTT,CASSEPPGGAFF
TRBV6-5,TRBJ2-3,NA,TGTGCCAGCAGTTACTCACTCCCTCCAGGGCCAGATACGCAGTATTTT,CASSYSLPPGPDTQYF
TRBV12-5,TRBJ2-1,TRBD2,TGTGCTAGTGGTTTAGGACTAGATTACAATGAGCAGTTCTTC,CASGLGLDYNEQFF
TRBV19,TRBJ1-1,TRBD1,TGTGCCAGTAGCCCGGGACAGGGAGGATATAAAGCTTTCTTT,CASSPGQGGYKAFF
TRBV18,TRBJ2-1,TRBD2,TGTGCCAGCTCACCACCGAGTAGCGGGGGCCGCCACGCAAGTGAGCAGTTCTTC,CASSPPSSGGRHASEQFF
TRBV7-6,TRBJ2-5,NA,TGTGCCAGCAGCCCCGACAACCAAGAGACCCAGTACTTC,CASSPDNQETQYF
TRBV9,TRBJ2-1,NA,TGTGCCAGCAGCTTAGCGGGCAACAGGGACTACAATGAGCAGTTCTTC,CASSLAGNRDYNEQFF
TRBV9,TRBJ1-3,NA,TGTGCCAGCAGCCCCAATATTGCCGCCGAACAACCCATATATTTT,CASSPNIAAEQPIYF
TRBV27,TRBJ2-1,TRBD2,TGTGCCAGCAGTTTATCCGGCGGGAGAAGATATGAGCAGTTCTTC,CASSLSGGRRYEQFF
TRBV27,TRBJ2-7,NA,TGTGCCAGCAGTTTGTCCCCAGATTGGGGCGCTAGCTACGAGCAGTACTTC,CASSLSPDWGASYEQYF
TRBV18,TRBJ1-1,NA,TGTGCCAGCTCACCTCCGGGGGGCACTGAAGCTTTCTTT,CASSPPGGTEAFF
TRBV13,TRBJ1-1,TRBD1,TGTGCCAGCGTTGGGACAGGGATGCGCACTGAAGCTTTCTTT,CASVGTGMRTEAFF
TRBV28,TRBJ2-3,NA,TGTGCCAGCAGCCTCACCGGGCTAGCGTCCACAGATACGCAGTATTTT,CASSLTGLASTDTQYF